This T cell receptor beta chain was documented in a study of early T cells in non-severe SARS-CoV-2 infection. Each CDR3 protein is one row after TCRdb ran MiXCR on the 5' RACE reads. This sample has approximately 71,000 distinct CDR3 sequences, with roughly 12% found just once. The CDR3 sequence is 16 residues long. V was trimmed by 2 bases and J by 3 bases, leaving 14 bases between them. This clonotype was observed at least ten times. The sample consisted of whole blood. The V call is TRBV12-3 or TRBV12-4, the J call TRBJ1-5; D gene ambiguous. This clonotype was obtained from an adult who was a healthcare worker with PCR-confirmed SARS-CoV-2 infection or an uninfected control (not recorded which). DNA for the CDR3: TGTGCCAGCAGTTTACGGGCGGGAGCCTCCAATCAGCCCCAGCATTTT. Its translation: CASSLRAGASNQPQHF.